The clone carrying this T cell receptor beta chain was detected once. Its antigen is unidentified. The data are from a study of beta chain features in type 1 diabetes. Whole-study results and caveats: Shorter TCRB CDR3s, moderately but significantly so, were found in Type 1 diabetes patients in all four CD4+ subsets.

The CDR3 runs 16 residues. V was pared by 3 bases and J by 2 bases, with 8 bases of the junction left unmatched. Germline assignment: CDR1 SGHRS and CDR2 YFSETQ. Reverse transcription of all isolated RNA meant that expressed TCRB transcripts were sequenced. Here immunoSEQ multiplex PCR was the method, and the copy in TCRdb shows in-frame clones only, minus some. This table has over 150,000 clones, approximately 8% appearing once. The receptor comes from a man younger than 35 with type 1 diabetes. Sequences were obtained from central memory CD4+ T cells from blood. This sequence joins TRBV5-1 and TRBJ2-1, with TRBD2 matching over 7 bases. CDR3 sequence (DNA): TGCGCCAGCAGCTCTCGAATGGGGGGGGCCTACAATGAGCAGTTCTTC. It encodes CASSSRMGGAYNEQFF.